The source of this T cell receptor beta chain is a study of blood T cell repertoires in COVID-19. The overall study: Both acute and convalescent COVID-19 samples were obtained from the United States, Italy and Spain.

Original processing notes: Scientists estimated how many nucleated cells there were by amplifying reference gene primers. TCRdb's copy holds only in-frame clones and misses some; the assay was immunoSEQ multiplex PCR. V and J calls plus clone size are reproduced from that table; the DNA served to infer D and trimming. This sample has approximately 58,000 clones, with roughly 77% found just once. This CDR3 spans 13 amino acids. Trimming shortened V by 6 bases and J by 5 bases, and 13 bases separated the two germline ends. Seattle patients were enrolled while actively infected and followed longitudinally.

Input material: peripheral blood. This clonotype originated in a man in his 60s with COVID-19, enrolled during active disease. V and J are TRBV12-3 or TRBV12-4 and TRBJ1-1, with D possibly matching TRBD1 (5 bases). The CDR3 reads CASSRAGGTEAFF. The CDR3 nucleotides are TGTGCCAGCAGCAGGGCCGGAGGGACTGAAGCTTTCTTT.